The subject of this entry is one TCR beta chain. V shed 0 bases, J shed 5 bases, and the junction held 6 bases outside the gene matches. The CDR3 totals 16 residues. CDR1 is LNHDA and CDR2 is SQIVND in the germline V gene (reference sequence). These data come from a study of cytomegalovirus exposure and HLA in healthy donors. PCR involved 60 Vbeta and 13 Jbeta primers. Only in-frame clones appear in the TCRdb table, and some are missing; sequencing was by immunoSEQ multiplex PCR. Counted here are 150,000 to 200,000 clones, 60% to 80% occurring once; the ten biggest clones make up approximately 4.4%. Material for sequencing was PBMCs. The chain couples TRBV19 to TRBJ1-1, with 10 bases identical to TRBD1. The TCR originated in a man between 18 and 29 years old in good health and CMV-seropositive. The CDR3 nucleotides are TGTGCCAGTAGTATAGACGCCGGGACAGGGGAAACTGAAGCTTTCTTT. Translated: CASSIDAGTGETEAFF. Combining the CDR3 with reference TRBV19 and TRBJ1-1 gives the whole variable domain DGGITQSPKYLFRKEGQNVTLSCEQNLNHDAMYWYRQDPGQGLRLIYYSQIVNDFQKGDIAEGYSVSREKKESFPLTVTSAQKNPTAFYLCASSIDAGTGETEAFFGQGTRLTVV.